This TCR beta chain was sequenced during a study of shared clonotypes between healthy human individuals. Findings and limits, study-wide: Among non-shared clonotypes, generation probabilities were lower than among those shared by all four donors.

Generated by immunoSEQ multiplex PCR, the TCRdb table keeps only in-frame clones and is missing some. The sample holds a few million clones, 90% to 95% seen once. CDR1 is SQVTM, CDR2 ANQGSEA, per germline. The junction had 4 bases not matched to a gene; V was cut back by 4 bases and J by 5 bases. The CDR3 is 12 residues long. Worth noting for this clone: Its target is unknown.

Sequencing used naive CD4+ T cells sorted from blood. Sample subset: CD45RA+ positively selected. The chain uses TRBV29-1 and TRBJ1-1; 7 nucleotides agree with TRBD1. This TCR came from a man between 18 and 35 years old in good health. The CDR3 here is CSVVQGSTEAFF. In DNA form, the CDR3 reads TGCAGCGTTGTACAGGGGTCTACTGAAGCTTTCTTT.